This TCR beta chain is drawn from a study of blood T cell repertoires in COVID-19. Study in general: Samples representing acute and convalescent COVID-19 were sourced from the United States, Italy and Spain. Nucleic acid was either cDNA or gDNA, and it came from T cells, B-cell-depleted T cells, or PBMCs.

A few counts support this clone. Original analysis: Researchers report that nucleated cell counts were estimated from reference gene primer amplification. TCRdb keeps only in-frame clones here, not all; method: immunoSEQ multiplex PCR. Clone size and V and J calls were adopted from that table, with D and trimming inferred from the DNA. The repertoire holds a few hundred thousand clones, with approximately 86% as singletons. The CDR3 sequence is 15 residues long. V lost 3 bases and J lost 2; bases outside the gene matches: 8. Germline CDR1 reads SGHNT; CDR2 reads YYREEE (reference sequence). The receptor comes from a man between 60 and 75 years old with acute or convalescent COVID-19. What was sequenced was peripheral blood. The chain is built from TRBV5-4 and TRBJ2-7, with 7 bases identical to TRBD1. In DNA, the CDR3 is TGTGCCAGCAGCTCCCATGACAGGGCGACCTACGAGCAGTACTTC. It specifies CASSSHDRATYEQYF. The full variable domain, rest sourced from reference TRBV5-4 and TRBJ2-7, is ETGVTQSPTHLIKTRGQQVTLRCSSQSGHNTVSWYQQALGQGPQFIFQYYREEENGRGNFPPRFSGLQFPNYSSELNVNALELDDSALYLCASSSHDRATYEQYFGPGTRLTVT.